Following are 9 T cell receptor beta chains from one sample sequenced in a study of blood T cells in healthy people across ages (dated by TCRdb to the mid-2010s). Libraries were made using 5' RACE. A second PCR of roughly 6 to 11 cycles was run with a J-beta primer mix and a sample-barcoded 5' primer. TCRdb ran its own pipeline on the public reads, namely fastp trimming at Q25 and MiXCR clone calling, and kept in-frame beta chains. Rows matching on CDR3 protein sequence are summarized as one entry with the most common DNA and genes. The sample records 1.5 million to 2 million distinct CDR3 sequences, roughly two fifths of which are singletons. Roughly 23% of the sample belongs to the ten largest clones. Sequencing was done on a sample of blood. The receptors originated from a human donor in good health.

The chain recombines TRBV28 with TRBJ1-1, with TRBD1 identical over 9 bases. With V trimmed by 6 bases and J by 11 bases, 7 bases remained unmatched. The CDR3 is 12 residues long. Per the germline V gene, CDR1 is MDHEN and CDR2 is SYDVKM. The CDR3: CASRSGQGSAFF. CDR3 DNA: TGTGCCAGCAGGTCCGGACAGGGGTCGGCTTTCTTT.

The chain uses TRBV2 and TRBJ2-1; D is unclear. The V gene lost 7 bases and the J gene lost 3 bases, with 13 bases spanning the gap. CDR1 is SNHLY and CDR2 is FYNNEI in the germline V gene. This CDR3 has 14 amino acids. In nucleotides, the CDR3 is TGTGCCAGCACGGGCATCGCAATCTACAATGAGCAGTTCTTC. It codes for CASTGIAIYNEQFF.

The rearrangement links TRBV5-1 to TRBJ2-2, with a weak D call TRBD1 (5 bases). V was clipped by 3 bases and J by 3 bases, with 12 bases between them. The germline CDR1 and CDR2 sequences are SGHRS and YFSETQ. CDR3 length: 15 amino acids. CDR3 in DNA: TGCGCCAGCAGCTCCCCCAGGGATGACACCGGGGAGCTGTTTTTT. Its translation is CASSSPRDDTGELFF.

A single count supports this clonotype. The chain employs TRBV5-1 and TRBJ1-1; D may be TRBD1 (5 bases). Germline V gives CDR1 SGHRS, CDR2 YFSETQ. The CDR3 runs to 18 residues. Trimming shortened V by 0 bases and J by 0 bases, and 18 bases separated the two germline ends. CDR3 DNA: TGCGCCAGCAGCTTGGAGGCAGGGCGATATGGAATGAACACTGAAGCTTTCTTT. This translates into CASSLEAGRYGMNTEAFF.

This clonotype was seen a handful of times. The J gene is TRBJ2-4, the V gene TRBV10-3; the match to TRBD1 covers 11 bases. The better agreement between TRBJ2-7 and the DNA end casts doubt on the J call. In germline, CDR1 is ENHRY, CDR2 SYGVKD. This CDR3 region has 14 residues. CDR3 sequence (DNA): TGTGCCATCAGCATCGGGACAGGGGGATACGAGCAGTACTTC. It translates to CAISIGTGGYEQYF.

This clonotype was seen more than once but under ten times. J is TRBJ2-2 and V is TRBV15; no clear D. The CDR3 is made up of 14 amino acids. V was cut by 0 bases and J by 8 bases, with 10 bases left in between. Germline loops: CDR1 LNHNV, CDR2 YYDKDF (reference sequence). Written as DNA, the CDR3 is TGTGCCACCAGCAGAGATCTCGTACAGGGGGAGCTGTTTTTT. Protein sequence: CATSRDLVQGELFF.

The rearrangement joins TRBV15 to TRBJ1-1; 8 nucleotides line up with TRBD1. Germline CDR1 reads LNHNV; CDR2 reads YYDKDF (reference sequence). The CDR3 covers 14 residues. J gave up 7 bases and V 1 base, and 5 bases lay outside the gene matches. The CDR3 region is CATSRARQGNEAFF. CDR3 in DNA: TGTGCCACCAGCAGAGCCCGACAGGGGAATGAAGCTTTCTTT.

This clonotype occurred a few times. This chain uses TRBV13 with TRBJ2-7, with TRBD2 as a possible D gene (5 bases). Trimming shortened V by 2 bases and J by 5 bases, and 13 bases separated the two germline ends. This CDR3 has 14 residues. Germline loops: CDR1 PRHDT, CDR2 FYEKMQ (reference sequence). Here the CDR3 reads CASSLITSTHEQYF. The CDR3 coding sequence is TGTGCCAGCAGCTTAATCACTAGTACCCACGAGCAGTACTTC.

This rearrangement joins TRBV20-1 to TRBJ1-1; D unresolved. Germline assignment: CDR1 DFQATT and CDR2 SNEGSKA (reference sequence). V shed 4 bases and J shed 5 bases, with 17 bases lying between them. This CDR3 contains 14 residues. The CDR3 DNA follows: TGCAGTGCTATCTTCCTGAGTCCTGGGACTGAAGCTTTCTTT. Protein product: CSAIFLSPGTEAFF.